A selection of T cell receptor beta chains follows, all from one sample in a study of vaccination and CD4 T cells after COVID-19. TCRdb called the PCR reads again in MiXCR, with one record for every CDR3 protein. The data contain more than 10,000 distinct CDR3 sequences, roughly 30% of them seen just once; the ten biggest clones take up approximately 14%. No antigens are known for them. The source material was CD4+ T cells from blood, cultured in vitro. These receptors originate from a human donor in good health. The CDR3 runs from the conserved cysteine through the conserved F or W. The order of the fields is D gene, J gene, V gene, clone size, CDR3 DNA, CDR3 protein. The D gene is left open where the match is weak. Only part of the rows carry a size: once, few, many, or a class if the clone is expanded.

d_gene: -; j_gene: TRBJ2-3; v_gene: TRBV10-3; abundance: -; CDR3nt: TGTGCCATCAGTGCGGGAAAGGGGCTAGATACGCAGTATTTT; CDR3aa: CAISAGKGLDTQYF
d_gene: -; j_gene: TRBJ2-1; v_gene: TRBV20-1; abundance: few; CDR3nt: TGCAGTGCTCCCCCAATGCGAAAATACAATGAGCAGTTCTTC; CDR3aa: CSAPPMRKYNEQFF
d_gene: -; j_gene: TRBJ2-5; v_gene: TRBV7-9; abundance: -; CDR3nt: TGTGCCAGCAGCTTAGGAGCTACGGCAGAGACCCAGTACTTC; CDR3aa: CASSLGATAETQYF
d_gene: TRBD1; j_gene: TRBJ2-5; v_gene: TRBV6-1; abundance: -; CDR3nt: TGTGCCAGCTCGGGACAGGTACAAGAGACCCAGTACTTC; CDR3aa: CASSGQVQETQYF
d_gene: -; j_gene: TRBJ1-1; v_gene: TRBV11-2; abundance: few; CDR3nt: TGTGCCAGCAGCTGGGAGCGCACGAACACTGAAGCTTTCTTT; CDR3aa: CASSWERTNTEAFF
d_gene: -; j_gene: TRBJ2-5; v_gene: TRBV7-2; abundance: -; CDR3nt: TGTGCCAGCAGCTTAGAAAGGGTCGAGACCCAGTACTTC; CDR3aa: CASSLERVETQYF
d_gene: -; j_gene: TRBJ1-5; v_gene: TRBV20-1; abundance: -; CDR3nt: TGCAGTGCTGGACCGGGCGCCTCCAATCAGCCCCAGCATTTT; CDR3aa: CSAGPGASNQPQHF
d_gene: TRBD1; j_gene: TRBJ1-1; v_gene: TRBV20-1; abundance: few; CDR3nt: TGCAGTGCTGGGGGACAGGCGAACACTGAAGCTTTCTTT; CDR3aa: CSAGGQANTEAFF
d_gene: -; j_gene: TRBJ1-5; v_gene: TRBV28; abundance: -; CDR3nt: TGTGCCAGCTCTGACCGGGGGAATCAGCCCCAGCATTTT; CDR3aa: CASSDRGNQPQHF
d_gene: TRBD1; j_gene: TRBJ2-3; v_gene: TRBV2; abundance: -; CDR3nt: TGTGCCAGCAGTGCAGGACAGGGGAGTGATACGCAGTATTTT; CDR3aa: CASSAGQGSDTQYF
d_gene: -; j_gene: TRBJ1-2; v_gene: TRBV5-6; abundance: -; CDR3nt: TGTGCCAGCAGCTCCGTACGGGGTCCGAACTATGGCTACACCTTC; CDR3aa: CASSSVRGPNYGYTF
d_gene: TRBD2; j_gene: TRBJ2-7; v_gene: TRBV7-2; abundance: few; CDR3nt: TGTGCCAGCAGCTTAGCATTTGCGGGAGCTTACGAGCAGTACTTC; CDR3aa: CASSLAFAGAYEQYF
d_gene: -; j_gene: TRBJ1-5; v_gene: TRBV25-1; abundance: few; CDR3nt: TGTGCCAGCAGTGCGACTGGGGGGCGAGGCGGTCAGCCCCAGCATTTT; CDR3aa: CASSATGGRGGQPQHF
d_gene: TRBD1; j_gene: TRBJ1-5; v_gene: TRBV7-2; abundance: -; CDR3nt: TGTGCCAGCAGCCGGGACAGGGGTCAGCCCCAGCATTTT; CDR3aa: CASSRDRGQPQHF
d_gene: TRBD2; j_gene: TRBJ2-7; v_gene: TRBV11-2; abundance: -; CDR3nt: TGTGCCAGCAGCTTCCGGGCTAGCGGGAGATCAGGAGACGAGCAGTACTTC; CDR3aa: CASSFRASGRSGDEQYF
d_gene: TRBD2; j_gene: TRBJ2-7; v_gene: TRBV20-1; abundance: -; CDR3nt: TGCAGTGCTAGAGTCCTAGCGGGAGGGGCCTACGAGCAGTACTTC; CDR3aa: CSARVLAGGAYEQYF
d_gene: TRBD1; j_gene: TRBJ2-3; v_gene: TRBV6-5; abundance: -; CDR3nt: TGTGCCAGCAGTTACTCCGGGACAGGGGGCTCCTATTCTGATACGCAGTATTTT; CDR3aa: CASSYSGTGGSYSDTQYF
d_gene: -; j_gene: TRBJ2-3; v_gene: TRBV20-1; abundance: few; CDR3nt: TGCAGTGCGAGCTCTAGCACAGATACGCAGTATTTT; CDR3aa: CSASSSTDTQYF
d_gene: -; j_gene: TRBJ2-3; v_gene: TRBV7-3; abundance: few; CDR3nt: TGTGCCAGCAGCTTAGGGGGAGGCCGGGGAACAGATACGCAGTATTTT; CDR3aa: CASSLGGGRGTDTQYF
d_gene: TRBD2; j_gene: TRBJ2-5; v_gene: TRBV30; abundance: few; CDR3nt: TGTGCCTGGAGAACCGGGACTAGCGGAGAGACCCAGTACTTC; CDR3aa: CAWRTGTSGETQYF
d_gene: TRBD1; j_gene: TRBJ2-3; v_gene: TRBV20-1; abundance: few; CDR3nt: TGCAGTGCTACGGGCGCTGCTGACAGGGGATTTTTGAGCACAGATACGCAGTATTTT; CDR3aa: CSATGAADRGFLSTDTQYF
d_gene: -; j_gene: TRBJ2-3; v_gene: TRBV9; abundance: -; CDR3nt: TGTGCCAGCAGCGTAGATCCCAGCGTGACAGATACGCAGTATTTT; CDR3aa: CASSVDPSVTDTQYF
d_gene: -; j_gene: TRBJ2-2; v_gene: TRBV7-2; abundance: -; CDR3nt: TGTGCCAGCGGTTTGGGGAGACCCACCGGGGAGCTGTTTTTT; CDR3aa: CASGLGRPTGELFF
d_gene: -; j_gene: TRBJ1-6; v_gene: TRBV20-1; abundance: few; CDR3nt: TGCAGTGCTAGAGATAGGGGGAGCTCCTATAATTCACCCCTCCACTTT; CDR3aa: CSARDRGSSYNSPLHF
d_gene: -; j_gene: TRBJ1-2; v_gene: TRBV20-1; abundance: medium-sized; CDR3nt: TGCAGTGCGCGAAAGAACTCAGGCGGCTATGGCTACACCTTC; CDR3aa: CSARKNSGGYGYTF
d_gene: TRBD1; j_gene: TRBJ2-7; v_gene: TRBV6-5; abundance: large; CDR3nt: TGTGCCAGCAGTTACCCGGGACCGGGACAGGGGGCCTACGAGCAGTACTTC; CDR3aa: CASSYPGPGQGAYEQYF
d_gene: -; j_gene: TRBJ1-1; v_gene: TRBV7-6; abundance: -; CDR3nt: TGTGCCAGCAGCTTAGTGGCAGGGGCGAACACTGAAGCTTTCTTT; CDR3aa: CASSLVAGANTEAFF
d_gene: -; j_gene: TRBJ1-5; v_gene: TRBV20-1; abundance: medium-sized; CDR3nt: TGCAGTGCTGGGACATCTAATCAGCCCCAGCATTTT; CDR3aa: CSAGTSNQPQHF
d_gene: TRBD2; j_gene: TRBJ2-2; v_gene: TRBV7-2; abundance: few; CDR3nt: TGTGCCAGCAGCACCGGACTAGCGGCGAACACCGGGGAGCTGTTTTTT; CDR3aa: CASSTGLAANTGELFF
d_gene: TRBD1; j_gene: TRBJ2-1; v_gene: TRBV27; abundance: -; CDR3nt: TGTGCCAGCAGTACTAGGGGGCGTTACAATGAGCAGTTCTTC; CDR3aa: CASSTRGRYNEQFF
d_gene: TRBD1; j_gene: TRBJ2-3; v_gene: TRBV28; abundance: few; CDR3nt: TGTGCCAGCAGCCAGATACAGGGGGGTAGCACAGATACGCAGTATTTT; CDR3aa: CASSQIQGGSTDTQYF
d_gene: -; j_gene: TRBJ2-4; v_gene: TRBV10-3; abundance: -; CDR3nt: TGTGCCACCAAGGCAGGGTTAGGTGAAAACATTCAGTACTTC; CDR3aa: CATKAGLGENIQYF
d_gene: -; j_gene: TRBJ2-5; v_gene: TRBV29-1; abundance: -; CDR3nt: TGCAGCGTTTTGGGCCTGGGCCAAGAGACCCAGTACTTC; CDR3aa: CSVLGLGQETQYF
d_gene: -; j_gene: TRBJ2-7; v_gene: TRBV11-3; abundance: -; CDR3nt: TGTGCCAGCAGCTTAGTCGAAGGGGCGCTGAATTCCGAGCAGTACTTC; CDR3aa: CASSLVEGALNSEQYF
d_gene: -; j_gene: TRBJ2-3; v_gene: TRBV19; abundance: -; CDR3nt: TGTGCCAGTAGTATAGCCTCCGGACGGATTAGCACAGATACGCAGTATTTT; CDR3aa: CASSIASGRISTDTQYF
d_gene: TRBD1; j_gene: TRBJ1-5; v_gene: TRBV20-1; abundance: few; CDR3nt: TGCAGTGCGAGCCGGGACAGGGGCTGGCTTGGGAATCAGCCCCAGCATTTT; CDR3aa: CSASRDRGWLGNQPQHF
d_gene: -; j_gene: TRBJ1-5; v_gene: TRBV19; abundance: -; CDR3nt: TGTGCCAGTAGCCCTGGGCGGGAGCAGCCCCAGCATTTT; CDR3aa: CASSPGREQPQHF
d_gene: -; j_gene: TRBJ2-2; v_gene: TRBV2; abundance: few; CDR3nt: TGTGCCAGCAGTGCCTCCCCCTACGGGGAGCTGTTTTTT; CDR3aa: CASSASPYGELFF
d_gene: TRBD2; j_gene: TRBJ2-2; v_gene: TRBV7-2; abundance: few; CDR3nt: TGTGCCAGCAGCTTACAAGGCGGGAGGGCCGAGACCGGGGAGCTGTTTTTT; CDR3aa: CASSLQGGRAETGELFF
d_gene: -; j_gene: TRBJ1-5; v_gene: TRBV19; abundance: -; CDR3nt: TGTGCCAGTAGTATAGGATGGGATCGCAATCAGCCCCAGCATTTT; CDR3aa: CASSIGWDRNQPQHF
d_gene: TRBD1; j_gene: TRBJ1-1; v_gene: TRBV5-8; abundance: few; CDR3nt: TGTGCCACCGTCCAGGGGGGCATTGGGGACACTGAAGCTTTCTTT; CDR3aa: CATVQGGIGDTEAFF
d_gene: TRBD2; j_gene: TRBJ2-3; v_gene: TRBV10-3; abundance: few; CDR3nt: TGTGCCATCGGACCTAGCGGGAGCCACACAGATACGCAGTATTTT; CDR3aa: CAIGPSGSHTDTQYF
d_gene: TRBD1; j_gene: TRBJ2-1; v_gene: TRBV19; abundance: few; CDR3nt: TGTGCCAGTAGGGGGGACAGTGCGGGCCACAATGAGCAGTTCTTC; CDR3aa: CASRGDSAGHNEQFF
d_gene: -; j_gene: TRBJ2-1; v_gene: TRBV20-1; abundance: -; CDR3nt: TGCAGTGCTAGTCAGGGCTCCTACAATGAGCAGTTCTTC; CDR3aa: CSASQGSYNEQFF
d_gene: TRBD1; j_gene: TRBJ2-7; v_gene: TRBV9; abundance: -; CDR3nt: TGTGCCAGCAGCGACCAGGGACAGGGGGCCTACGAGCAGTACTTC; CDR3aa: CASSDQGQGAYEQYF
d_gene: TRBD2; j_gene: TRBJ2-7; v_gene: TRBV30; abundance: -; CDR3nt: TGTGCCTGGAGTGGCCGGGAGGGTCCTGGGGGCGAGCAGTACTTC; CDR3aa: CAWSGREGPGGEQYF
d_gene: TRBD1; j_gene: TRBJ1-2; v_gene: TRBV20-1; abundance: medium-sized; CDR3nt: TGCAGTGCTGCGGACAGGGTTCGCCAAGGCTATGGCTACACCTTC; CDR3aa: CSAADRVRQGYGYTF
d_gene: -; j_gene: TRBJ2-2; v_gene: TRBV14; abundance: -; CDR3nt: TGTGCCAGCAGCCTAAAGTGGGCCGGGGAGCTGTTTTTT; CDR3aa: CASSLKWAGELFF
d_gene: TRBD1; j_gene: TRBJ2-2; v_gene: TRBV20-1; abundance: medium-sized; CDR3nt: TGCAGTGCTAGACCCGGACAGGGTGTAGCGGGGGAGCTGTTTTTT; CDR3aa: CSARPGQGVAGELFF
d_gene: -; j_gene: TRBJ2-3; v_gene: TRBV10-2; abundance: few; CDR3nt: TGCGCCAGCACCCCATTCCCGGGACTTCGGGGATCCGATACGCAGTATTTT; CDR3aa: CASTPFPGLRGSDTQYF
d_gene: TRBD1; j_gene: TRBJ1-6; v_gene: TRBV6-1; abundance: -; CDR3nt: TGTGCCAGCAGAAAGACAGGGAGCTCCTATAATTCACCCCTCCACTTT; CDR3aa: CASRKTGSSYNSPLHF